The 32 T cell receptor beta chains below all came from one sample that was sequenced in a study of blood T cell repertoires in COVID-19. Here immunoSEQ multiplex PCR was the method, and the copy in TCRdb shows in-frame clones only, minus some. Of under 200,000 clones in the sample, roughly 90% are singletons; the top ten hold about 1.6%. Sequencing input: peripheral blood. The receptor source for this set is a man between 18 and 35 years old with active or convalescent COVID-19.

The DNA of the CDR3 is TGCGCCAGCCGCCCCACCCCCGGGACTGATCAGCCCCAGCATTTT. This translates into CASRPTPGTDQPQHF. The chain uses TRBV5-1 and TRBJ1-5, with D possibly being TRBD1 (5 bases). Looked up from germline, CDR1 is SGHRS and CDR2 is YFSETQ. V was pared by 7 bases and J by 5 bases, with 19 bases between. The CDR3 is 15 residues long.

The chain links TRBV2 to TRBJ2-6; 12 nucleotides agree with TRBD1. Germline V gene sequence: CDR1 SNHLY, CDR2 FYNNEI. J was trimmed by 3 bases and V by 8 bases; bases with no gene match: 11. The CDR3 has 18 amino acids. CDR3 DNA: TGTGCCAGCTCCGAGAGGGACAGGGGGCTTTATGGGGCCAACGTCCTGACTTTC. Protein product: CASSERDRGLYGANVLTF.

The CDR3 DNA reads TGCGCCAGCAGCTCGGGGTCTTTTCAAACTAATGAAAAACTGTTTTTT. It yields the protein CASSSGSFQTNEKLFF. The chain combines TRBV5-1 with TRBJ1-4; D call uncertain. CDR3 length: 16 residues. V dropped 3 bases and J dropped 1 base, with 13 bases sitting between them. Germline V gene sequence: CDR1 SGHRS, CDR2 YFSETQ. Variable domain in full (rest from reference TRBV5-1 and TRBJ1-4): KAGVTQTPRYLIKTRGQQVTLSCSPISGHRSVSWYQQTPGQGLQFLFEYFSETQRNKGNFPGRFSGRQFSNSRSEMNVSTLELGDSALYLCASSSGSFQTNEKLFFGSGTQLSVL.

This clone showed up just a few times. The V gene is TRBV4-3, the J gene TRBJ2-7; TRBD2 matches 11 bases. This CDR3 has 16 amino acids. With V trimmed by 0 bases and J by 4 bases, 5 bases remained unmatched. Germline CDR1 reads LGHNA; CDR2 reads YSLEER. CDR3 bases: TGCGCCAGCAGCCAAGATACTAGCGGGAGTCCTTACGAGCAGTACTTC. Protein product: CASSQDTSGSPYEQYF.

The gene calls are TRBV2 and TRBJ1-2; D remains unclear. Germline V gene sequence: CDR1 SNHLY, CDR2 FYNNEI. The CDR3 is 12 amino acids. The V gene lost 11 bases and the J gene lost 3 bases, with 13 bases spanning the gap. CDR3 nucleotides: TGTGCCCGAGAGGAAAATGACTATGGCTACACCTTC. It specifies CAREENDYGYTF.

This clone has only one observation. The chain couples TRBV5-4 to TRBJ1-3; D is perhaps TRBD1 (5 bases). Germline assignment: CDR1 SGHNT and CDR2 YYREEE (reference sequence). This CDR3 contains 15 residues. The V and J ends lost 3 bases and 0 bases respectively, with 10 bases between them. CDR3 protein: CASSSGGVSGNTIYF. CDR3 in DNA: TGTGCCAGCAGCTCCGGGGGAGTCTCTGGAAACACCATATATTTT.

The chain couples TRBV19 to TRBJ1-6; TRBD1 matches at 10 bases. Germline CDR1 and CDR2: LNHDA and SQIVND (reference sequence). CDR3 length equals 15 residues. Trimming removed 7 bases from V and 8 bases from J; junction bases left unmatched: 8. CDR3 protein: CASTPGQGIHSPLHF. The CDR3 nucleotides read TGTGCCAGTACTCCGGGACAGGGGATTCATTCACCCCTCCACTTT.

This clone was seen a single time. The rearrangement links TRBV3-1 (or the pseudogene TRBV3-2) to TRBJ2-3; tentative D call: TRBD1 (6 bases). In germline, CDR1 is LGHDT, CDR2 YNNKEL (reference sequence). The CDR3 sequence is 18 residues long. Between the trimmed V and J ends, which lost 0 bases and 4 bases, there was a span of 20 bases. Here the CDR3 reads CASSQDRLRTVHPDTQYF. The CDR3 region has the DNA TGTGCCAGCAGCCAAGATAGACTCCGGACAGTCCACCCAGATACGCAGTATTTT.

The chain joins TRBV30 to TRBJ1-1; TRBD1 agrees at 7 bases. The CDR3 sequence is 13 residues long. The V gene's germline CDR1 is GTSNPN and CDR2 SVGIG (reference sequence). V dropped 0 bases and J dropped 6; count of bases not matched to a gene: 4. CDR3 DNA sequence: TGTGCCTGGAGTGTAGAGGGGGCTGCTGAAGCTTTCTTT. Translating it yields CAWSVEGAAEAFF.

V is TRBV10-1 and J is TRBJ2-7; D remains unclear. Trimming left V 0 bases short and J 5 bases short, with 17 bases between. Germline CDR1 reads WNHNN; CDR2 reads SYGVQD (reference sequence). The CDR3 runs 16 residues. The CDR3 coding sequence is TGCGCCAGCAGTGAGTCGGTAACTGCCGACTTGGACGAGCAGTACTTC. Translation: CASSESVTADLDEQYF.

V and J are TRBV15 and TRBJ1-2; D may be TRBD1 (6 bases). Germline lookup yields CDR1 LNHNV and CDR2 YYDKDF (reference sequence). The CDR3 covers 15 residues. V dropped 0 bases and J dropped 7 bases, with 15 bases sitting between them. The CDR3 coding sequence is TGTGCCACCAGCAGAGATTCGGCCCTAGGGGGTGGCTACACCTTC. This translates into CATSRDSALGGGYTF.

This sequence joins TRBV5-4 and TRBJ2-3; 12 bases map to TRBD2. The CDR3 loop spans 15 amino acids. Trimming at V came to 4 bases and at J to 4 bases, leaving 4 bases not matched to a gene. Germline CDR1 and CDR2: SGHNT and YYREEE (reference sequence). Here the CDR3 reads CASSTLAGGPDTQYF. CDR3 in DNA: TGTGCCAGCAGCACACTAGCGGGGGGCCCAGATACGCAGTATTTT.

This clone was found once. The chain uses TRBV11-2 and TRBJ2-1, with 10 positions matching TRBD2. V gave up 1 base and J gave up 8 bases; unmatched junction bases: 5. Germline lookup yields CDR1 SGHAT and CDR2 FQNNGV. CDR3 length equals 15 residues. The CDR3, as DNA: TGTGCCAGCAGCTTAGGAATAGCGGGGGGTCATGAGCAGTTCTTC. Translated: CASSLGIAGGHEQFF.

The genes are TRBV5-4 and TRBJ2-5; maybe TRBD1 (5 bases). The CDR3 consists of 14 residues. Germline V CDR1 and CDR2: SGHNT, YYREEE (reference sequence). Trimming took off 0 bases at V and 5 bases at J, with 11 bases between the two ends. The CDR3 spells CASSLVGRAETQYF. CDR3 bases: TGTGCCAGCAGCTTGGTGGGCAGGGCGGAGACCCAGTACTTC.

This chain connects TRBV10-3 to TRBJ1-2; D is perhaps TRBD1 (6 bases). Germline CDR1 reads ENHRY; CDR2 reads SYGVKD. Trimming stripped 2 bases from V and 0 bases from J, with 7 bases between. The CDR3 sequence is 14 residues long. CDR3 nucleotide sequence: TGTGCCATCAGTGAGAACAGGGCTAACTATGGCTACACCTTC. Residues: CAISENRANYGYTF.

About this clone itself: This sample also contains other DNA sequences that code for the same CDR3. Here the CDR3 reads CASSEDRSSYNEQFF. The CDR3 DNA follows: TGTGCCAGCAGCGAGGACAGGAGCTCCTACAATGAGCAGTTCTTC. This chain uses TRBV2 with TRBJ2-1, with TRBD1 matching 7 bases. Germline lookup yields CDR1 SNHLY and CDR2 FYNNEI. V lost 6 bases to trimming and J lost 0 bases; unmatched junction nucleotides: 5. The CDR3 loop spans 15 amino acids.

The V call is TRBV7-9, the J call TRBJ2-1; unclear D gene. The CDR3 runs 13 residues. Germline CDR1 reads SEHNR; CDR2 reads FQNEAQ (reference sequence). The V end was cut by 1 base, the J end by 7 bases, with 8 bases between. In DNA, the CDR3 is TGTGCCAGCAGCTTAGTCTCCAGGAATGAGCAGTTCTTC. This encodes CASSLVSRNEQFF.

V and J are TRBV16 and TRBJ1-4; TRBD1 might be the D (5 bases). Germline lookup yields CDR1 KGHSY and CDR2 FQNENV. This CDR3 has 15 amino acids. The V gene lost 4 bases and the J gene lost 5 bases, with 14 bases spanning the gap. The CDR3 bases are TGTGCCAGCAGCCGTCCCGGGGGAGAAAATGAAAAACTGTTTTTT. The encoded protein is CASSRPGGENEKLFF.

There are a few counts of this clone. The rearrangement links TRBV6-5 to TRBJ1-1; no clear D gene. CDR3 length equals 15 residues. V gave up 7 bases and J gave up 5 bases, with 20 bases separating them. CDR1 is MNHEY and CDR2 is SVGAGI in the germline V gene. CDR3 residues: CASTAFVSGRTEAFF. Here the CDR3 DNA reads TGTGCCAGCACGGCTTTCGTTTCCGGGAGGACTGAAGCTTTCTTT.

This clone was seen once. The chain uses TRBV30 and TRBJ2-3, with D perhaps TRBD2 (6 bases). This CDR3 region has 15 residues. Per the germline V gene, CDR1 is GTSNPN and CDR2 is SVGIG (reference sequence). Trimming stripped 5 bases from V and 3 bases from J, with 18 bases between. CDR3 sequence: CAWEPWGGWTDTQYF. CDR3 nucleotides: TGTGCCTGGGAACCGTGGGGAGGTTGGACAGATACGCAGTATTTT.

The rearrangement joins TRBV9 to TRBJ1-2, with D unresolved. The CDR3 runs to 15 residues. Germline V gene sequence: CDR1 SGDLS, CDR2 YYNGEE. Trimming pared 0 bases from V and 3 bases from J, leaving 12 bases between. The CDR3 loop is CASSVGPRGDYGYTF. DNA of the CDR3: TGTGCCAGCAGCGTAGGGCCAAGAGGCGACTATGGCTACACCTTC.

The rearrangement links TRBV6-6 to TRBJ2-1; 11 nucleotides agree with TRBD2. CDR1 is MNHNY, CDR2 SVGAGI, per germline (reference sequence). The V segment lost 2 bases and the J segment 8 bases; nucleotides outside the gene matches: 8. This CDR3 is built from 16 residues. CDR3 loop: CASSYPTSGRRYEQFF. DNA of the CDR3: TGTGCCAGCAGTTACCCCACTAGCGGGAGAAGGTATGAGCAGTTCTTC.

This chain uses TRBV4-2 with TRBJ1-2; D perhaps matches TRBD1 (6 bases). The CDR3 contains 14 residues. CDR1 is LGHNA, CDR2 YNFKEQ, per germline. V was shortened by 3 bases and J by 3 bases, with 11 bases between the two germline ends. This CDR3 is CASSQARQDYGYTF. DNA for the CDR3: TGTGCCAGCAGCCAGGCTCGACAGGACTATGGCTACACCTTC.

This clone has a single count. The CDR3 spells CASSKAERESKKNTGELFF. DNA for the CDR3: TGTGCCAGCAGCAAAGCGGAGCGGGAGTCTAAAAAGAACACCGGGGAGCTGTTTTTT. The rearrangement joins TRBV21-1 to TRBJ2-2; the table gives TRBD2 as D, unverified against the DNA. TRBV21-1 is an annotated pseudogene. The CDR3 is 19 residues long.

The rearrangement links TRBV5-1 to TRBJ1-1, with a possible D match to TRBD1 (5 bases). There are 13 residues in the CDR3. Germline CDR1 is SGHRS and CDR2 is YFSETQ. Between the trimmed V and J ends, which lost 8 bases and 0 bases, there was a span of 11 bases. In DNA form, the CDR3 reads TGCGCCAGTGAACAGGAGATGAACACTGAAGCTTTCTTT. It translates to CASEQEMNTEAFF.

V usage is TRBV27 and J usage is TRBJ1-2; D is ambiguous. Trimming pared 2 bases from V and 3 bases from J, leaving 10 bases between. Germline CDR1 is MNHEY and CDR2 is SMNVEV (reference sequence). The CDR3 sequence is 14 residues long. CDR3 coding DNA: TGTGCCAGCAGTTTAGAGGGAAGGGACTATGGCTACACCTTC. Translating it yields CASSLEGRDYGYTF.

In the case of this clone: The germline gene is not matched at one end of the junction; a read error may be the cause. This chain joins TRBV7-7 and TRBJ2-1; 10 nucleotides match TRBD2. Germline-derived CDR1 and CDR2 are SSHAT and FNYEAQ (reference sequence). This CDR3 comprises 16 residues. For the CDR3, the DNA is TGTGCTAGCAGCCCGGGACTAGCGCCTAACTACAATGAGCAGTTCTTC. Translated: CASSPGLAPNYNEQFF.

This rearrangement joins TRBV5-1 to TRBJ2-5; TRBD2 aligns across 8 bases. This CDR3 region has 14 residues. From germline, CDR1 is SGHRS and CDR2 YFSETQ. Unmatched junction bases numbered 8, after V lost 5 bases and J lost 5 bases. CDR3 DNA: TGCGCCAGCAGATTCGGGAGGGCCAGGGAGACCCAGTACTTC. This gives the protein CASRFGRARETQYF.

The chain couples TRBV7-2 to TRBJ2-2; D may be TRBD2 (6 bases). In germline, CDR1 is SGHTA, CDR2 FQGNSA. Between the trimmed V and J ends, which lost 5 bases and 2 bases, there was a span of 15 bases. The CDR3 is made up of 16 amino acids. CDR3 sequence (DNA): TGTGCCAGCAGCCCGCGACCTAGCGAAAACACCGGGGAGCTGTTTTTT. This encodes CASSPRPSENTGELFF. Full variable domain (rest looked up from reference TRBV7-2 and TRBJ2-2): GAGVSQSPSNKVTEKGKDVELRCDPISGHTALYWYRQSLGQGLEFLIYFQGNSAPDKSGLPSDRFSAERTGGSVSTLTIQRTQQEDSAVYLCASSPRPSENTGELFFGEGSRLTVL.

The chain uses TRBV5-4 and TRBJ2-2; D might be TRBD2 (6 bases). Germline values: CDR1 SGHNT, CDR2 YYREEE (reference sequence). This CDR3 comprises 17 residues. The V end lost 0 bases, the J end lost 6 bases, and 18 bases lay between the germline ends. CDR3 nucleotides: TGTGCCAGCAGCTTGGCCAATACAAGGGGAGGTCCCGGGGAGCTGTTTTTT. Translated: CASSLANTRGGPGELFF.

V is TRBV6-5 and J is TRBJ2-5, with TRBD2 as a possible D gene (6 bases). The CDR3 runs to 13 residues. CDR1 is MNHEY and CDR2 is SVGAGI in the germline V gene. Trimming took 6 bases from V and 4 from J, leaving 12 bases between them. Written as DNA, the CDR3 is TGTGCCAGCAGGCGGGGAGTCATAGAGACCCAGTACTTC. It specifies CASRRGVIETQYF.

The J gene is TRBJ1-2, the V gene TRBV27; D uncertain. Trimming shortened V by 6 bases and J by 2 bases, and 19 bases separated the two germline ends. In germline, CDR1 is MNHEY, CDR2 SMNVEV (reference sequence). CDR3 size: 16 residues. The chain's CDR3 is CASRSLLRQTNYGYTF. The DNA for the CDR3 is TGTGCCAGCAGAAGTCTACTTAGACAAACCAACTATGGCTACACCTTC.